What follows are 20 T cell receptor beta chains derived from one specimen sequenced in a study of T cell responses to AZD1222 COVID-19 vaccine. Produced via immunoSEQ multiplex PCR; TCRdb's table is partial and in-frame only. The sample consists of 55,000 to 65,000 clones, approximately 83% of them appearing once. Sample: peripheral blood, taken on day 0 of AZD1222 vaccination. These TCRs come from an adult in good health.

The chain employs TRBV6-5 and TRBJ1-3; D is possibly TRBD1 (6 bases). Trimming left V 0 bases short and J 3 bases short, with 12 bases between. Looked up from germline, CDR1 is MNHEY and CDR2 is SVGAGI. The CDR3 length is 16 residues. Here the CDR3 reads CASSYSWGAYGNTIYF. The CDR3 nucleotides are TGTGCCAGCAGTTACTCCTGGGGGGCATATGGAAACACCATATATTTT.

This clone was counted a few times. This chain uses TRBV6-5 with TRBJ2-7; a possible D gene is TRBD1 (5 bases). Germline assignment: CDR1 MNHEY and CDR2 SVGAGI. Trimming removed 6 bases at V and 0 bases at J, with 15 bases between. The CDR3 loop spans 15 amino acids. CDR3 amino acids: CASSPLGGHSYEQYF. The CDR3 bases are TGTGCCAGCAGCCCCTTAGGCGGACACTCCTACGAGCAGTACTTC.

This clone was counted once. This sequence joins TRBV27 and TRBJ2-1, with D unresolved. Germline CDR1 and CDR2: MNHEY and SMNVEV (reference sequence). CDR3 length: 16 amino acids. V gave up 5 bases and J gave up 5 bases, with 19 bases separating them. This CDR3 reads CASSPRPHAPNNEQFF. CDR3 nucleotides: TGTGCCAGCAGTCCCCGCCCCCACGCTCCGAACAATGAGCAGTTCTTC.

This chain joins TRBV19 and TRBJ2-2, with 8 bases aligning to TRBD1. Germline V gene sequence: CDR1 LNHDA, CDR2 SQIVND (reference sequence). V lost 3 bases and J lost 6; bases outside the gene matches: 12. The CDR3 extends over 17 amino acids. The CDR3 region is CASSISVRGLTAGELFF. The CDR3 DNA is TGTGCCAGTAGTATCAGCGTCAGGGGGCTAACGGCCGGGGAGCTGTTTTTT.

This sequence joins TRBV11-2 and TRBJ2-2; a weak D match, TRBD2 (6 bases). The CDR3 extends over 14 amino acids. Germline CDR1 is SGHAT and CDR2 is FQNNGV. Trimming pared 6 bases from V and 6 bases from J, leaving 14 bases between. CDR3: CASSRRGRAGELFF. In nucleotides, the CDR3 is TGTGCCAGCAGTCGGCGGGGAAGGGCCGGGGAGCTGTTTTTT.

The V and J genes are TRBV28 and TRBJ1-2; TRBD1 might be the D (6 bases). CDR3 length: 15 amino acids. V lost 5 bases to trimming and J lost 2 bases, with 15 bases between them. The germline gives CDR1 MDHEN, CDR2 SYDVKM. The CDR3: CASSNSGEFNYGYTF. CDR3 coding DNA: TGTGCCAGCAGTAATTCAGGGGAATTCAACTATGGCTACACCTTC.

The rearrangement links TRBV2 to TRBJ1-2, with D possibly TRBD1 on 5 matching bases. V was shortened by 7 bases and J by 2 bases, with 14 bases between the two germline ends. Looked up from germline, CDR1 is SNHLY and CDR2 is FYNNEI. There are 14 residues in the CDR3. Here the CDR3 reads CASITLRENYGYTF. The CDR3 nucleotides read TGTGCCAGCATCACCCTCAGGGAAAACTATGGCTACACCTTC. The full variable domain, its missing parts supplied by reference TRBV2 and TRBJ1-2, is EPEVTQTPSHQVTQMGQEVILRCVPISNHLYFYWYRQILGQKVEFLVSFYNNEISEKSEIFDDQFSVERPDGSNFTLKIRSTKLEDSAMYFCASITLRENYGYTFGSGTRLTVV.

This clone was found a few times. This chain joins TRBV5-8 and TRBJ2-1, with 7 bases fitting TRBD1. This CDR3 comprises 16 residues. Germline V gene sequence: CDR1 SGHTS, CDR2 YDEGEE. V trimming: 4 bases; J trimming: 5 bases; junction bases outside the gene matches: 12. The CDR3 sequence is CASSRFTGAGDNEQFF. CDR3 coding DNA: TGTGCCAGCAGCCGATTTACAGGGGCCGGGGACAATGAGCAGTTCTTC.

The V call is TRBV19, the J call TRBJ2-1; TRBD1 matches at 9 bases. CDR3 size: 15 residues. J lost 3 bases, V lost 4 bases, and 4 bases had no gene match. The germline CDR1 and CDR2 sequences are LNHDA and SQIVND (reference sequence). The CDR3 bases are TGTGCCAGTAGTAGTGGACAGGGGCTCTACAATGAGCAGTTCTTC. It encodes CASSSGQGLYNEQFF.

V is TRBV28 and J is TRBJ1-4, with 8 nucleotides matching TRBD1. J was trimmed by 5 bases and V by 5 bases; bases with no gene match: 4. The CDR3 loop spans 14 amino acids. Germline V lookup: CDR1 MDHEN, CDR2 SYDVKM. The CDR3 DNA sequence: TGTGCCAGCAGTCGACAGGGGATAAATGAAAAACTGTTTTTT. Translated, it gives CASSRQGINEKLFF.

The CDR3 reads CASSYTALGQGPRATQYF. CDR3 DNA sequence: TGTGCCAGCAGTTACACCGCGCTCGGACAGGGACCCAGGGCAACCCAGTACTTC. The V gene is TRBV6-2 or TRBV6-3, the J gene TRBJ2-5; 8 positions match TRBD1. This CDR3 is built from 18 residues. Looked up from germline, CDR1 is MNHEY and CDR2 is SVGEGT. Trimming cost V 2 bases and J 8 bases; bases outside gene matches: 19.

The CDR3 sequence is CASSFLHQRGRGRYF. CDR3 nucleotides: TGTGCCAGCAGCTTCCTACACCAAAGGGGGAGGGGTAGGTACTTC. The chain is built from TRBV5-4 and TRBJ2-4, with a tentative D call TRBD2 (7 bases). Germline CDR1 is SGHNT and CDR2 is YYREEE (reference sequence). The CDR3 is 15 amino acids. V lost 2 bases and J 15 bases, leaving 24 bases between the germline ends.

This clone has a handful of counts. A junction end diverges from the germline sequence, so it may reflect a read error. The chain uses TRBV7-7 and TRBJ2-2, with D unresolved. The CDR3 totals 13 residues. CDR1 is SSHAT, CDR2 FNYEAQ, per germline (reference sequence). This CDR3 is CASSLAGAGELFF. The CDR3 DNA reads TGTGCTAGCAGCTTGGCAGGAGCCGGGGAGCTGTTTTTT.

V is TRBV5-1 and J is TRBJ2-3; 7 nucleotides match TRBD2. The CDR3 has 16 amino acids. J gave up 2 bases and V 4 bases, and 10 bases lay outside the gene matches. Germline CDR1 is SGHRS and CDR2 is YFSETQ. In DNA, the CDR3 is TGCGCCAGCAGCCTAGAGCGGGGCACTTCCACAGATACGCAGTATTTT. Translated, it gives CASSLERGTSTDTQYF.

The V gene is TRBV3-1 (or the pseudogene TRBV3-2), the J gene TRBJ2-3; a possible D gene is TRBD1 (6 bases). Germline CDR1 and CDR2: LGHDT and YNNKEL (reference sequence). V lost 1 base and J 1 base, leaving 15 bases between the germline ends. The CDR3 runs 17 residues. CDR3 coding DNA: TGTGCCAGCAGCCAAGTCCGTAGAGGGGGTCGCACAGATACGCAGTATTTT. This encodes CASSQVRRGGRTDTQYF.

The chain uses TRBV19 and TRBJ1-2; TRBD1 agrees at 8 bases. There are 13 residues in the CDR3. Trimming cost V 8 bases and J 1 base; bases outside gene matches: 3. Germline CDR1 reads LNHDA; CDR2 reads SQIVND (reference sequence). The CDR3 region is CASATGVNYGYTF. DNA of the CDR3: TGTGCCAGTGCGACAGGGGTTAACTATGGCTACACCTTC.

CDR3 DNA: TGTGCCAGCAGCTTAGATCTATGGACTAGCGGGGGGTACAATGAGCAGTTCTTC. This codes for CASSLDLWTSGGYNEQFF. This chain uses TRBV7-9 with TRBJ2-1; 14 bases fit TRBD2. Trimming at V came to 1 base and at J to 4 bases, leaving 6 bases not matched to a gene. Germline CDR1 SEHNR, CDR2 FQNEAQ (reference sequence). The CDR3 totals 18 residues.

Only a few counts were recorded for this clone. The V call is TRBV7-9, the J call TRBJ2-7, with D possibly matching TRBD2 (6 bases). The CDR3 runs to 15 residues. Trimming shortened V by 3 bases and J by 5 bases, and 17 bases separated the two germline ends. Germline lookup yields CDR1 SEHNR and CDR2 FQNEAQ (reference sequence). The DNA for the CDR3 is TGTGCCAGCAGCTTCAGCGGAGGGGCGTCGGACGAGCAGTACTTC. Its translation is CASSFSGGASDEQYF.

This chain connects TRBV5-1 to TRBJ1-6; maybe TRBD1 (5 bases). The CDR3 has 15 residues. CDR1 and CDR2 (germline): SGHRS, YFSETQ. Trimming cost V 1 base and J 9 bases, with 14 bases left between them. The CDR3 nucleotides read TGCGCCAGCAGCTTGAGAGGGACGCCGGGTTCACCCCTCCACTTT. Residues: CASSLRGTPGSPLHF.

V usage is TRBV20-1 and J usage is TRBJ1-2; D remains unclear. The CDR3 sequence is 10 residues long. Germline V gene sequence: CDR1 DFQATT, CDR2 SNEGSKA (reference sequence). Between the trimmed V and J ends, which lost 5 bases and 3 bases, there was a span of 4 bases. Here the CDR3 DNA reads TGCAGTGCTCCTGACTATGGCTACACCTTC. Protein product: CSAPDYGYTF.